What follows describes a single TCR beta chain. Each donor was healthy, and each was a bone marrow donor. The sample is drawn from a study of cytomegalovirus exposure and HLA in healthy donors. It was with 60 Vbeta and 13 Jbeta primers that the PCR ran. Repertoires were generated with immunoSEQ multiplex PCR, while TCRdb's copy carries only in-frame clones and drops some. The data contain 110,000 to 150,000 clones, over 80% of them seen just once; the ten biggest clones take up over 0.95%. Unmatched junction bases numbered 3, after V lost 5 bases and J lost 2 bases. CDR3 length equals 14 residues. Germline assignment: CDR1 MNHEY and CDR2 SVGAGI.

The sequenced material came from PBMCs. This TCR was recovered from a female donor in good health and CMV-seronegative. The chain joins TRBV6-5 to TRBJ2-1, with 7 bases that match TRBD2. The CDR3 region has the DNA TGTGCCAGCAGTCGACTAGCTCCCTACAATGAGCAGTTCTTC. Protein: CASSRLAPYNEQFF.